Listed here are 5 T cell receptor beta chains from one sample, sequenced in a study of T cell responses to AZD1222 COVID-19 vaccine. Data came from immunoSEQ multiplex PCR; TCRdb stores just in-frame clones and leaves some out. The table lists fewer than 120,000 clones, about 95% of them singletons. The sample consisted of peripheral blood, taken 28 days after the second AZD1222 dose. The source is an adult who received the AZD1222 COVID-19 vaccine.

The genes are TRBV11-3 and TRBJ2-7; TRBD1 matches at 7 bases. The CDR3 spans 17 residues. V shed 6 bases and J 10 bases; nucleotides not matched to a gene: 24. Germline V CDR1 and CDR2: SGHNT, YENEEA. CDR3 protein: CASSLDETGTDLTGQYF. The CDR3 DNA is TGTGCCAGCAGTCTTGATGAGACCGGGACAGATCTAACGGGACAGTACTTC.

This clone occurred once. The chain links TRBV5-6 to TRBJ1-4; 8 bases are shared with TRBD1. Germline V CDR1 and CDR2: SGHDT, YYEEEE. V lost 5 bases, J lost 7 bases, and 10 bases stayed unmatched. The CDR3 is made up of 15 amino acids. For the CDR3, the DNA is TGTGCCAGCAGGGCCACAGGGGGTGGAAGTGAAAAACTGTTTTTT. Amino acid sequence: CASRATGGGSEKLFF. Drawing the rest from reference TRBV5-6 and TRBJ1-4, the complete variable domain is DAGVTQSPTHLIKTRGQQVTLRCSPKSGHDTVSWYQQALGQGPQFIFQYYEEEERQRGNFPDRFSGHQFPNYSSELNVNALLLGDSALYLCASRATGGGSEKLFFGSGTQLSVL.

The rearrangement links TRBV7-2 to TRBJ1-2; 7 bases are a match to TRBD1. V lost 2 bases, J lost 4 bases, and 4 bases stayed unmatched. Germline CDR1 SGHTA, CDR2 FQGNSA. The CDR3 is 14 residues long. CDR3 bases: TGTGCCAGCAGCTTACAGGGACAGATCTATGGCTACACCTTC. This sequence encodes CASSLQGQIYGYTF.

The chain links TRBV7-2 to TRBJ2-7; 8 bases map to TRBD1. The CDR3 extends over 15 amino acids. CDR1 and CDR2 (germline): SGHTA, FQGNSA. V was clipped by 3 bases and J by 2 bases; unmatched bases: 6. The CDR3 coding sequence is TGTGCCAGCAGCTTTTCGACAGGGGTTACCTACGAGCAGTACTTC. Its protein product is CASSFSTGVTYEQYF.

Points on this clone: Other DNA sequences in the sample encode the same CDR3. The V gene is TRBV28, the J gene TRBJ2-7; D call uncertain. The CDR3 totals 12 residues. Trimming removed 3 bases at V and 0 bases at J, with 3 bases between. Germline V CDR1 and CDR2: MDHEN, SYDVKM. CDR3 protein: CASSLGSYEQYF. CDR3 DNA sequence: TGTGCCAGCAGTTTGGGCTCCTACGAGCAGTACTTC.